This TCR beta chain was sequenced for a study of T cell responses to AZD1222 COVID-19 vaccine. On the study more broadly: Analysis merged second doses at about 4 or about 12 weeks. Findings and limits, study-wide: Baseline antibody screening turned up just six or seven seropositive AZD1222 recipients. Elevations in Spike-specific TCR breadth and depth followed administration of two AZD1222 doses. It should be noted that donors were predominantly white British and more often female, and clonal diversity was possibly underestimated.

Trimming left V 4 bases short and J 8 bases short, with 24 bases between. The germline gives CDR1 SGHNT, CDR2 YYREEE (reference sequence). The CDR3 spans 16 residues. Concerning this clone itself: Its antigen is not known.

Clones were sequenced by immunoSEQ multiplex PCR, and TCRdb holds only the in-frame ones, with some missing. The sample holds about 160,000 clones, around 95% seen once. This specimen was peripheral blood, taken on day 0 of AZD1222 vaccination. V and J are TRBV5-4 and TRBJ1-2; D may be TRBD1 (5 bases). The TCR originated in an adult in good health. CDR3 DNA sequence: TGTGCCAGCAGCCCGACCCTATCGGGACTCCAGGAGGGCTACACCTTC. Residues: CASSPTLSGLQEGYTF.